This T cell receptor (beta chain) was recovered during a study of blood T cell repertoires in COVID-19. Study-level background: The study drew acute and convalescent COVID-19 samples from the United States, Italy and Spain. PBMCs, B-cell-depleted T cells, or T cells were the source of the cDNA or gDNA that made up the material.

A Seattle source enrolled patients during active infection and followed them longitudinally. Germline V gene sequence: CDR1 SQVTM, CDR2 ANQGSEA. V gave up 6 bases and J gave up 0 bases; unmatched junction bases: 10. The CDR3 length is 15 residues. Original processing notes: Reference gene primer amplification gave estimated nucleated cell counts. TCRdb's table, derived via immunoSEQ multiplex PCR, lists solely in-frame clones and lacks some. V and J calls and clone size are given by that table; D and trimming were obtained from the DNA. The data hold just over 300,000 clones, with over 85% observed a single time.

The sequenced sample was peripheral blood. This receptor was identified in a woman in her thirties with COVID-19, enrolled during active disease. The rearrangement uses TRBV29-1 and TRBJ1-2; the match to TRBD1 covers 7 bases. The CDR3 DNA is TGCAGCGTGGTTGAAGGGACAGCTACTAACTATGGCTACACCTTC. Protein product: CSVVEGTATNYGYTF.